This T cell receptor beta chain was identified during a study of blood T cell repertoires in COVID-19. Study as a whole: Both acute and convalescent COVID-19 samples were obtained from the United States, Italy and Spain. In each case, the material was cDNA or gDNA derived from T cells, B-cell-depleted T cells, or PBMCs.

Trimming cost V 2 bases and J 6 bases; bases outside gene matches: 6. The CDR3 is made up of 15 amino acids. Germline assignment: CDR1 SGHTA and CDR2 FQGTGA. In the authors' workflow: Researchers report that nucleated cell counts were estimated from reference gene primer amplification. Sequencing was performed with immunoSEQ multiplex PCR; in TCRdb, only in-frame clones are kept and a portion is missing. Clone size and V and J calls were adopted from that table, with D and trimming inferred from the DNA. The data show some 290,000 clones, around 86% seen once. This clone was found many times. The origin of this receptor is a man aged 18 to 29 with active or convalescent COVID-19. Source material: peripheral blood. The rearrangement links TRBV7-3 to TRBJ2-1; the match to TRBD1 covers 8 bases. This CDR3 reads CASSLGQGWSNEQFF. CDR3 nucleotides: TGTGCCAGCAGCTTAGGACAGGGCTGGTCCAATGAGCAGTTCTTC.